One sample yielded the 8 T cell receptor beta chains listed below, sequenced in a study of T cells after posttransplantation cyclophosphamide. Using immunoSEQ multiplex PCR, the repertoire was profiled, and TCRdb retains in-frame clones only, with some absent. This repertoire shows just over 20,000 clones, approximately 98% found once; its top ten account for roughly 0.16%. Cells defined as naive were viable CD3+CD4+ or CD3+CD8+ and CCR7+CD45RA+CD45RO-CD95-CD27+CD28+. The material sequenced was naive CD4+ T cells sorted from PBMCs. Receptors were obtained from a man in his forties in good health, CMV-negative, and a related stem cell transplant donor.

The V call is TRBV7-2, the J call TRBJ1-1; TRBD1 might be the D (6 bases). This CDR3 region has 14 residues. Germline V gene sequence: CDR1 SGHTA, CDR2 FQGNSA. V was cut by 5 bases and J by 3 bases, with 13 bases left in between. The CDR3 is CASSARQVDTEAFF. The CDR3 region has the DNA TGTGCCAGCAGCGCGAGACAGGTGGACACTGAAGCTTTCTTT. The full variable domain, in which reference TRBV7-2 and TRBJ1-1 provide the parts outside the CDR3, is GAGVSQSPSNKVTEKGKDVELRCDPISGHTALYWYRQSLGQGLEFLIYFQGNSAPDKSGLPSDRFSAERTGGSVSTLTIQRTQQEDSAVYLCASSARQVDTEAFFGQGTRLTVV.

Turning to this clone: One junction end disagrees with the germline gene, perhaps due to a read error. The chain carries TRBV5-1 and TRBJ2-5; TRBD2 is a possible D gene (5 bases). The CDR3 covers 14 residues. Germline V lookup: CDR1 SGHRS, CDR2 YFSETQ. The CDR3 is CASTLETAEETQYF. The CDR3 nucleotides are TGCGCCAGCACCTTGGAAACAGCGGAGGAGACCCAGTACTTC.

This chain links TRBV11-2 with TRBJ2-7; 9 bases are a match to TRBD2. The germline V gene has CDR1 SGHAT and CDR2 FQNNGV. This CDR3 has 17 residues. With 6 bases clipped from V and 4 bases from J, the junction kept 16 bases outside the gene matches. Here the CDR3 reads CASRTLTKAGGGYEQYF. The CDR3 DNA is TGTGCCAGCAGGACCCTTACGAAAGCGGGAGGAGGATACGAGCAGTACTTC.

The chain carries TRBV6-1 and TRBJ2-7; 9 nucleotides match TRBD2. Trimming removed 4 bases from V and 3 bases from J; junction bases left unmatched: 7. Per germline, CDR1 MNHNS and CDR2 SASEGT. This CDR3 is built from 15 residues. Here the CDR3 reads CASSVAGTSNYEQYF. The CDR3 nucleotides are TGTGCCAGCAGTGTCGCCGGGACTAGCAACTACGAGCAGTACTTC.

The gene calls are TRBV5-1 and TRBJ1-1; 8 bases map to TRBD1. J was trimmed by 5 bases and V by 4 bases; bases with no gene match: 4. Germline CDR1 SGHRS, CDR2 YFSETQ. The CDR3 covers 13 residues. The CDR3 sequence is CASSRTGKTEAFF. The CDR3 coding sequence is TGCGCCAGCAGCCGGACAGGGAAGACTGAAGCTTTCTTT.

This sequence joins TRBV5-1 and TRBJ1-2; 10 nucleotides agree with TRBD1. The CDR3 runs 16 residues. Germline values: CDR1 SGHRS, CDR2 YFSETQ. The V gene end was trimmed by 3 bases and the J gene end by 7 bases; junction bases not matched to a gene: 12. CDR3 nucleotides: TGCGCCAGCAGCTCGGCGTTGACAGGGGGCTATAGTGGCTACACCTTC. Translated: CASSSALTGGYSGYTF.

The gene calls are TRBV19 and TRBJ1-2; 8 nucleotides line up with TRBD1. The CDR3 has 16 residues. Germline V CDR1 and CDR2: LNHDA, SQIVND (reference sequence). V dropped 3 bases and J dropped 8; count of bases not matched to a gene: 14. The CDR3 region has the DNA TGTGCCAGTAGTATCTCGATCGGACAGGGCTTGCGGGGCTACACCTTC. It is translated as CASSISIGQGLRGYTF. Drawing the rest from reference TRBV19 and TRBJ1-2, the complete variable domain is DGGITQSPKYLFRKEGQNVTLSCEQNLNHDAMYWYRQDPGQGLRLIYYSQIVNDFQKGDIAEGYSVSREKKESFPLTVTSAQKNPTAFYLCASSISIGQGLRGYTFGSGTRLTVV.

This chain connects TRBV7-3 to TRBJ2-2, with TRBD1 matching over 9 bases. Germline V gives CDR1 SGHTA, CDR2 FQGTGA. The CDR3 is 15 residues long. V lost 4 bases and J lost 6; bases outside the gene matches: 6. The CDR3 nucleotides read TGTGCCAGCAGCTCGGGACAGGGTATCCCCGGGGAGCTGTTTTTT. Amino acid sequence: CASSSGQGIPGELFF.